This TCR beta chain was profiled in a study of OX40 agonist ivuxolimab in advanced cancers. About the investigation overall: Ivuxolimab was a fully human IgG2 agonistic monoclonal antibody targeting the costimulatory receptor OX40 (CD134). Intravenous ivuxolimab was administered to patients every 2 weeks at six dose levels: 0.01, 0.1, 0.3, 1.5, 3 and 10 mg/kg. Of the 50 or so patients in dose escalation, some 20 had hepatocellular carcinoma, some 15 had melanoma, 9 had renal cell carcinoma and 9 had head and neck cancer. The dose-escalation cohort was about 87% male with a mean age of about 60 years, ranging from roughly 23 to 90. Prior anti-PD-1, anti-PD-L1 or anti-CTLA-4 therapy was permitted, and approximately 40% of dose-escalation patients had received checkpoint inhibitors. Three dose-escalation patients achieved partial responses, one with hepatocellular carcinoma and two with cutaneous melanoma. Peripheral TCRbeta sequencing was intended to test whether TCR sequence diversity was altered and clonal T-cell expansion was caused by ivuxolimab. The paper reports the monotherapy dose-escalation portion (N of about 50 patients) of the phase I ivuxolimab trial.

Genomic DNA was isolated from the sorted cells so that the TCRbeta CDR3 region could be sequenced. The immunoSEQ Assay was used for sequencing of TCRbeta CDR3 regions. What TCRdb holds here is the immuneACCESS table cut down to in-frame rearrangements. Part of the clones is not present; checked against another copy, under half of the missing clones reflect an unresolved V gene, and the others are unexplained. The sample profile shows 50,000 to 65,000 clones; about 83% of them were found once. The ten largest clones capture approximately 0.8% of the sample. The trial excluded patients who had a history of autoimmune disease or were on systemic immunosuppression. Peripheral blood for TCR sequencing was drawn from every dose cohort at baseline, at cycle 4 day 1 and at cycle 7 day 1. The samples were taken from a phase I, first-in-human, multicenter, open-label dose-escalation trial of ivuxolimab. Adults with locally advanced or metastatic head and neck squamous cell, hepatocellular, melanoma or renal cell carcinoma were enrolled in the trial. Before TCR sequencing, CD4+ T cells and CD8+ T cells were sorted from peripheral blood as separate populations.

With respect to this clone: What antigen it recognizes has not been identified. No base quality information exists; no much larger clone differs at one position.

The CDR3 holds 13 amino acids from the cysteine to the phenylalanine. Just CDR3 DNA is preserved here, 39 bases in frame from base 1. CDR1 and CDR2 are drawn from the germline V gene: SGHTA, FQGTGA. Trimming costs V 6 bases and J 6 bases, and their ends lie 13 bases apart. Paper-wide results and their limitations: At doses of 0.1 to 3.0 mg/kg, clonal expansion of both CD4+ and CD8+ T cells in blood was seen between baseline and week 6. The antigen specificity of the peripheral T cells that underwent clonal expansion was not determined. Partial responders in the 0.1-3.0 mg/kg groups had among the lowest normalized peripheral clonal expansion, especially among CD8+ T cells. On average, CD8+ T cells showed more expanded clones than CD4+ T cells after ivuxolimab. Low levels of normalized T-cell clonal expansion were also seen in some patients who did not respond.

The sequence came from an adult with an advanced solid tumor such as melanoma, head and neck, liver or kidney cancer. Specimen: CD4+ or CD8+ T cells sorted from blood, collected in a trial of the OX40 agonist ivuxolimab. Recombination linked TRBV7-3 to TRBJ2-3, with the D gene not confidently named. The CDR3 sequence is CASSPKETDTQYF. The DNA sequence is TGTGCCAGCAGTCCAAAGGAAACGGATACGCAGTATTTT.